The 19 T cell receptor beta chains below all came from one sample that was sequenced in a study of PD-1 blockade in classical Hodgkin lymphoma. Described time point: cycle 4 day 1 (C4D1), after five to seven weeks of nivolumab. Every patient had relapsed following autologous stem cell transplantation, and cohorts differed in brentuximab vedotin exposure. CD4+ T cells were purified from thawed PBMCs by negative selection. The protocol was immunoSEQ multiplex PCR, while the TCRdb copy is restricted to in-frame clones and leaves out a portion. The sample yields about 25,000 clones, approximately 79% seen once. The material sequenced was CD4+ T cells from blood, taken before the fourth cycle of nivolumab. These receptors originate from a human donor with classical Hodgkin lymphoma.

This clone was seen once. CDR3 protein: CAWSVQNQEKLFF. In DNA, the CDR3 is TGTGCCTGGAGTGTCCAGAATCAGGAAAAACTGTTTTTT. The V and J genes are TRBV30 and TRBJ1-4; no clear D gene. V was clipped by 0 bases and J by 8 bases, with 10 bases between them. The CDR3 has 13 amino acids. Germline V gene data show CDR1 as GTSNPN and CDR2 as SVGIG (reference sequence).

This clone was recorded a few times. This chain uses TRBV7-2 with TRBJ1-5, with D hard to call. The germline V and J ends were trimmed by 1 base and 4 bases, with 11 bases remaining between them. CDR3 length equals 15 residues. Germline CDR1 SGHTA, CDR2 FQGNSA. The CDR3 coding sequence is TGTGCCAGCAGCTTAGGCGCGACACAAAATCAGCCCCAGCATTTT. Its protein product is CASSLGATQNQPQHF.

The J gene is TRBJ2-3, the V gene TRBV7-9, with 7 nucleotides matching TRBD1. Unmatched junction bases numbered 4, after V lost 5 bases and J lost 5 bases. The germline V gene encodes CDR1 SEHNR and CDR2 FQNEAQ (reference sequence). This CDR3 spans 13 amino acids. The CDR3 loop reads CASSLNRGDTQYF. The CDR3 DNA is TGTGCCAGCAGCCTAAACAGGGGAGATACGCAGTATTTT.

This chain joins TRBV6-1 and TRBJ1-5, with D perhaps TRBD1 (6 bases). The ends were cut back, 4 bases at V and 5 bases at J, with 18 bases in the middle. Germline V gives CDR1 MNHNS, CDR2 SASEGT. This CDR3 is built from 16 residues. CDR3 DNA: TGTGCCAGCAGTGTACATCTGGAGGGGGGCTATCAGCCCCAGCATTTT. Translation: CASSVHLEGGYQPQHF.

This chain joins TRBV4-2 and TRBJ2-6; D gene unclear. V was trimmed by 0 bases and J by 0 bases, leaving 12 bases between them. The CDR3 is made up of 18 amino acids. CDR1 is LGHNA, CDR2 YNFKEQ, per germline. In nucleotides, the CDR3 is TGTGCCAGCAGCCAAGATTATTCGCAGAGCTCTGGGGCCAACGTCCTGACTTTC. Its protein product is CASSQDYSQSSGANVLTF.

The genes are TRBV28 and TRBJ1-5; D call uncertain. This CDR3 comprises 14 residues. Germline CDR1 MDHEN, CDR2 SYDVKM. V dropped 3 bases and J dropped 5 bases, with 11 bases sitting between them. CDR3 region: CASSLAGLYQPQHF. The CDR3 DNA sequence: TGTGCCAGCAGTTTGGCCGGGTTGTATCAGCCCCAGCATTTT.

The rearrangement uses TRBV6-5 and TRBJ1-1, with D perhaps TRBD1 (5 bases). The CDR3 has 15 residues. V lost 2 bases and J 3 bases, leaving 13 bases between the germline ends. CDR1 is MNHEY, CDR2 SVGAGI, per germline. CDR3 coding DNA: TGTGCCAGCAGTTACGCAAAGACAGCTGACACTGAAGCTTTCTTT. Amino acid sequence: CASSYAKTADTEAFF.

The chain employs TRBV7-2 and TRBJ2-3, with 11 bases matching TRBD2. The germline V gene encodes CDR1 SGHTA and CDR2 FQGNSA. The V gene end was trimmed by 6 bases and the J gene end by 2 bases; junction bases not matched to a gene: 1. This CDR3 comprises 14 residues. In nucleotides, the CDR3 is TGTGCCAGCAGACTAGCGGGGGTCACAGATACGCAGTATTTT. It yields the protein CASRLAGVTDTQYF.

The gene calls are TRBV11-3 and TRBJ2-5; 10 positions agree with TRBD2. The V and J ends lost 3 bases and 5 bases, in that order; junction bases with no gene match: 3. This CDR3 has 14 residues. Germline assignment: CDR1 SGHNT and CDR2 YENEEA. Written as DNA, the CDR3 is TGTGCCAGCAGCTTCGGACTAGCGGCCGAGACCCAGTACTTC. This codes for CASSFGLAAETQYF.

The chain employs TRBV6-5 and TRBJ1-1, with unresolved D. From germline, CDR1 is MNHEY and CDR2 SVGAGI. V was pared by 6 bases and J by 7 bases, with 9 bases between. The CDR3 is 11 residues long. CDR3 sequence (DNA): TGTGCCAGCAGAAGAGCCGATGAAGCTTTCTTT. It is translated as CASRRADEAFF.

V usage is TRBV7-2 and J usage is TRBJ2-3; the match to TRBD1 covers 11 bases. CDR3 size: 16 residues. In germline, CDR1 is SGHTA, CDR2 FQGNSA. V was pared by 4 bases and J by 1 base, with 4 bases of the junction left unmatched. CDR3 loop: CASSSWTGGGTDTQYF. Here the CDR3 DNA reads TGTGCCAGCAGCTCCTGGACAGGGGGCGGCACAGATACGCAGTATTTT.

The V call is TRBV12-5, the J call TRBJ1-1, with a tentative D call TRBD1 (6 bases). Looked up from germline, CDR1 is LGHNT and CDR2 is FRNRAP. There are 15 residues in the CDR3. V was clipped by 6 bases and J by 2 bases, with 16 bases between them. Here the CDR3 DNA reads TGTGCTAGTGGCCTTGGAGGGGGAGGTAACACTGAAGCTTTCTTT. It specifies CASGLGGGGNTEAFF.

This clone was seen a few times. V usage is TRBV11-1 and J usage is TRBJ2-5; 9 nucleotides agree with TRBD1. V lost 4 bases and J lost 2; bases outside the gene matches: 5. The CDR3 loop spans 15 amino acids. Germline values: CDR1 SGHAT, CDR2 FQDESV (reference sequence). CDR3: CASSSGQGWQETQYF. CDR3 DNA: TGTGCCAGCAGCTCAGGACAGGGGTGGCAAGAGACCCAGTACTTC.

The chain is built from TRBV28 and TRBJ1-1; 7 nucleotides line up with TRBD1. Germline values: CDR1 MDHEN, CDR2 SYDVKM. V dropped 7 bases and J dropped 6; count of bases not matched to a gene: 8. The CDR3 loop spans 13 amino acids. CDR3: CASNDRDNAEAFF. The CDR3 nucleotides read TGTGCCAGCAACGACAGGGACAATGCTGAAGCTTTCTTT.

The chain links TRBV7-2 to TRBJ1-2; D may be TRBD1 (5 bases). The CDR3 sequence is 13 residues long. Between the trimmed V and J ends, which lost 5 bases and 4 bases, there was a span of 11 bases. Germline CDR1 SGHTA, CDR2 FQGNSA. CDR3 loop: CASSARELYGYTF. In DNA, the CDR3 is TGTGCCAGCAGCGCCAGGGAGCTCTATGGCTACACCTTC.

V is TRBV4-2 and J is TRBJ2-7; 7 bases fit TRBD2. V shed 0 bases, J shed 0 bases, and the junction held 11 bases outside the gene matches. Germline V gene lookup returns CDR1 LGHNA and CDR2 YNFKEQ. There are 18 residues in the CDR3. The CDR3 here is CASSQDGSSGIISYEQYF. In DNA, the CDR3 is TGTGCCAGCAGCCAAGATGGGTCCAGCGGGATTATCTCCTACGAGCAGTACTTC.

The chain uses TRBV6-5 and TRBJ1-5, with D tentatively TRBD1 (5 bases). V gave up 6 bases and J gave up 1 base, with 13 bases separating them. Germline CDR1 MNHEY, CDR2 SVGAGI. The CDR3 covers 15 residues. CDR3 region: CASSHWGHSNQPQHF. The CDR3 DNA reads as TGTGCCAGCAGCCATTGGGGCCACAGCAATCAGCCCCAGCATTTT.

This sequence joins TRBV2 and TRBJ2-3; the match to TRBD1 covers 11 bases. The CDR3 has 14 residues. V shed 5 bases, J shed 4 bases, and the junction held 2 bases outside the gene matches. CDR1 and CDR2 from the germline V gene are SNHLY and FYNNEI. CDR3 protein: CASSQGQGADTQYF. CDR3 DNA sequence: TGTGCCAGCAGTCAGGGACAGGGGGCAGATACGCAGTATTTT. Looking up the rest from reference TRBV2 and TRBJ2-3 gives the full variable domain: EPEVTQTPSHQVTQMGQEVILRCVPISNHLYFYWYRQILGQKVEFLVSFYNNEISEKSEIFDDQFSVERPDGSNFTLKIRSTKLEDSAMYFCASSQGQGADTQYFGPGTRLTVL.

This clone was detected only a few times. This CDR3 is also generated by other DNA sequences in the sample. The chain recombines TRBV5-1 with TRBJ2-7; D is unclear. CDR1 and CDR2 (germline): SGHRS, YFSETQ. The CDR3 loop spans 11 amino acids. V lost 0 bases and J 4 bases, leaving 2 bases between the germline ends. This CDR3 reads CASSLGYEQYF. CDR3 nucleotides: TGCGCCAGCAGCTTGGGTTACGAGCAGTACTTC.